This entry concerns a single TCR beta chain. The antigen remains unidentified. This entry belongs to a study of T cell responses to AZD1222 COVID-19 vaccine. Whole-study results and caveats: Unmutated variant regions are reportedly the target of nearly half of TCRs that are spike-specific.

Assay: immunoSEQ multiplex PCR; the TCRdb copy retains only in-frame clones and omits some. Among 45,000 to 55,000 clones listed, about 86% were seen once. CDR1 and CDR2 (germline): SNHLY, FYNNEI. The CDR3 contains 13 residues. V lost 5 bases and J lost 1, with 8 bases in between. The chain links TRBV2 to TRBJ1-2, with D maybe TRBD1 (5 bases). The receptor's source is an adult in good health. This specimen consisted of peripheral blood, obtained on day 0 of AZD1222 vaccination. CDR3: CASSKDSNYGYTF. For the CDR3, the DNA is TGTGCCAGCAGTAAAGACAGTAACTATGGCTACACCTTC.